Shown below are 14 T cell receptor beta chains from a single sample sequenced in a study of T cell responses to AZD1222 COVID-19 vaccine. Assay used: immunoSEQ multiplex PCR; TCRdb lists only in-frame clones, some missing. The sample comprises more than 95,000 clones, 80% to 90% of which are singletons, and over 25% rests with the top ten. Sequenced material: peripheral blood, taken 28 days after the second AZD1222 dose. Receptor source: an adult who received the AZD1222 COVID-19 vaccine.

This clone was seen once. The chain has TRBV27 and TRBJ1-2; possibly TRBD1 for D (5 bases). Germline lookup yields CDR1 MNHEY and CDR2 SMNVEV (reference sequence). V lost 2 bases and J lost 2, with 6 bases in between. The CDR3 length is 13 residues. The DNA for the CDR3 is TGTGCCAGCAGTTTAGAGGGGAACTATGGCTACACCTTC. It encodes CASSLEGNYGYTF.

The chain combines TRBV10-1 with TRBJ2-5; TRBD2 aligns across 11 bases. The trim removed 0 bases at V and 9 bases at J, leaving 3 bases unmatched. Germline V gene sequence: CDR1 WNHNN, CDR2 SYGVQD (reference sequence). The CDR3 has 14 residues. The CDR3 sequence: CASSESLAGGPQYF. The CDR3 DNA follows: TGCGCCAGCAGTGAGTCCCTAGCGGGGGGACCCCAGTACTTC.

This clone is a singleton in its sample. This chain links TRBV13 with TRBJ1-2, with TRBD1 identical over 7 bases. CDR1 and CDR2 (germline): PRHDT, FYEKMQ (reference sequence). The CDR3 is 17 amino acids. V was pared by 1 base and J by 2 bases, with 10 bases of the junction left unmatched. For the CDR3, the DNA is TGTGCCAGCAGCTTAGCTATTTTTCGGGACAGAAACTATGGCTACACCTTC. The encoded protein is CASSLAIFRDRNYGYTF.

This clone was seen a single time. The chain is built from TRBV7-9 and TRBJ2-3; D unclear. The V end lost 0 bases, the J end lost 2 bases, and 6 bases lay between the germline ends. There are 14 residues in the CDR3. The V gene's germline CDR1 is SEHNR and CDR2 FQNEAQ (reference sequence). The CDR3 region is CASSLAAHTDTQYF. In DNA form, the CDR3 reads TGTGCCAGCAGCTTAGCGGCCCACACAGATACGCAGTATTTT. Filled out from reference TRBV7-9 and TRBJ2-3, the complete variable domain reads DTGVSQNPRHKITKRGQNVTFRCDPISEHNRLYWYRQTLGQGPEFLTYFQNEAQLEKSRLLSDRFSAERPKGSFSTLEIQRTEQGDSAMYLCASSLAAHTDTQYFGPGTRLTVL.

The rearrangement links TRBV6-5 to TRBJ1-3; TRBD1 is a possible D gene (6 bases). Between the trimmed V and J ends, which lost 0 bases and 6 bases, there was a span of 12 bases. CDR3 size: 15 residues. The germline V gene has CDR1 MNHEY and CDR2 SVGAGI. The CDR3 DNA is TGTGCCAGCAGTTACTCAGCAGGGGCAGAAAACACCATATATTTT. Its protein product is CASSYSAGAENTIYF.

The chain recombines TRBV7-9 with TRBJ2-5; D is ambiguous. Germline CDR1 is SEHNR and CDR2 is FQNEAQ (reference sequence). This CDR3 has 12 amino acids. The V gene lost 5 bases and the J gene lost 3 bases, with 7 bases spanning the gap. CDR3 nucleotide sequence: TGTGCCAGCAGCCCAGGAAAAGAGACCCAGTACTTC. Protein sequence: CASSPGKETQYF.

CDR3 nucleotide sequence: TGTGCCAGCAGCTCGAATAGAGGGACAGCTTACGAGCAGTACTTC. Protein: CASSSNRGTAYEQYF. This chain links TRBV13 with TRBJ2-7; 7 nucleotides agree with TRBD1. After removal of 4 bases from V and 4 bases from J, the junction contained 10 bases not matched to a gene. This CDR3 spans 15 amino acids. From germline, CDR1 is PRHDT and CDR2 FYEKMQ (reference sequence).

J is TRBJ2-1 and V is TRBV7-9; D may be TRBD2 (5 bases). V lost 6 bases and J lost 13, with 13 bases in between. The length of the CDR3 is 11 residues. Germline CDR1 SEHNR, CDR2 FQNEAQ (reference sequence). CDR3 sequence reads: CASSDPTSQFF. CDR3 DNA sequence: TGTGCCAGCAGTGATCCCACTAGTCAGTTCTTC.

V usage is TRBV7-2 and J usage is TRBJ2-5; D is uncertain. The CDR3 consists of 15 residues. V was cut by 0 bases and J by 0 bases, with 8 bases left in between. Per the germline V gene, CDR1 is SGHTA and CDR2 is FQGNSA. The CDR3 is CASSLATGYQETQYF. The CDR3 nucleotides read TGTGCCAGCAGCTTAGCGACGGGTTACCAAGAGACCCAGTACTTC.

CDR3 nucleotide sequence: TGTGCCAGCAGCTTAAGGGCTAGCGGGGGCTCAGATACGCAGTATTTT. Translated: CASSLRASGGSDTQYF. This chain uses TRBV11-3 with TRBJ2-3; the match to TRBD2 covers 10 bases. Germline values: CDR1 SGHNT, CDR2 YENEEA. CDR3 length equals 16 residues. V trimming: 2 bases; J trimming: 4 bases; junction bases outside the gene matches: 6.

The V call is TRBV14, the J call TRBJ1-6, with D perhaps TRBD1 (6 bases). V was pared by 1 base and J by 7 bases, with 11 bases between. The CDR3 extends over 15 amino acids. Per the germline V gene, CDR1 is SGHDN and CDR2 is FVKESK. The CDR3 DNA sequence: TGTGCCAGCAGCCAAGTTACAGGGAGGAATTCACCCCTCCACTTT. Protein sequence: CASSQVTGRNSPLHF.

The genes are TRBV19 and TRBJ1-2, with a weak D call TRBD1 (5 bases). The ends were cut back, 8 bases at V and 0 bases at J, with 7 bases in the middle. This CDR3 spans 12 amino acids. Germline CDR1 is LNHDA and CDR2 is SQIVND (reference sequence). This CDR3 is CASLTANYGYTF. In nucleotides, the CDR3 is TGTGCCAGTCTGACAGCTAACTATGGCTACACCTTC.

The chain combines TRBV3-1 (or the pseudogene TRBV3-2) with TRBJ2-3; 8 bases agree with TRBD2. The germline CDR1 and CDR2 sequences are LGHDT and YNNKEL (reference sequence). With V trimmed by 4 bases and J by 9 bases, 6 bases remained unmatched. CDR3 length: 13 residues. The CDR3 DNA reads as TGTGCCAGCAGCCTAGGGACTAGACCAACGCAGTATTTT. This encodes CASSLGTRPTQYF.

This chain's CDR3 is CATTRGGELFF. CDR3 nucleotides: TGTGCCACCACGAGGGGCGGGGAGCTGTTTTTT. The chain couples TRBV6-5 to TRBJ2-2, with D perhaps matching TRBD1 or TRBD2 (5 bases each). The germline V gene encodes CDR1 MNHEY and CDR2 SVGAGI. Trimming took off 10 bases at V and 7 bases at J, with 10 bases between the two ends. The CDR3 extends over 11 amino acids.